This T cell receptor (beta chain) originates from a study of T-cell reconstitution after alpha-beta-depleted transplantation in children (TCRdb year 2016). The study in broad terms: Using TCR repertoire profiling, the study followed T-cell immune reconstitution in a quantitative way in children after TCRalphabeta/CD19-depleted allogeneic hematopoietic cell transplantation.

This clonotype was seen repeatedly, ten times or more. The antigen it binds to is not known. No much larger clonotype is one base removed from it; base qualities were not supplied. Library creation used PCR. Sequencing was performed on an Illumina HiSeq 2500. Molecular barcoding was employed in the preparation of TCR libraries, with unique molecular identifiers being used to normalize TCRbeta repertoire quantification. The raw public reads went through TCRdb reprocessing: fastp at Q25, MiXCR clone calling, in-frame beta chains kept. Every CDR3 protein is listed once, alongside the most common genes and DNA of its rows. The sample has approximately 390,000 distinct CDR3 sequences on record, approximately 11% of them singletons. The ten largest clones take up roughly 6% of the sample. Germline trimming amounts to 5 bases on V and 4 bases on J, with 1 as the count of junction bases outside the gene matches. The germline V gene sets CDR1 to MNHNS and CDR2 to SASEGT. The CDR3 holds 13 amino acids from the cysteine to the phenylalanine. The retained sequence is limited to the CDR3, 39 bases, with the frame set at the first base.

This sequence was found in a human donor who donated a stem cell graft to a child with acute myeloid leukemia. Sequencing was performed on PBMCs from the stem cell graft donor, taken from the stem cell graft. The chain is made from TRBV6-1 and TRBJ1-1; 10 bases in the junction line up with TRBD1. The DNA sequence is given as TGTGCCAGCAGTAGGGACAGGGGCACTGAAGCTTTCTTT. This encodes CASSRDRGTEAFF.